This is a list of T cell receptor beta chains from one sample in a study of shared clonotypes between healthy human individuals. The assay was immunoSEQ multiplex PCR, and TCRdb's table has in-frame clones only and misses some. In the table there are 2,500,000 or so clones, under 95% of which are singletons. Sequencing was carried out using naive CD4+ T cells from PBMCs. These receptors came from a man aged 18 to 30 in good health. Some clones in this sample may be carry-over from other donors' samples. Both conserved end residues are part of each CDR3. The D gene is left open where the match is weak. Size tells how often a clone was seen (once, few, many) or the class of an expanded clone, and some rows leave it out.

NA,NA,TRBJ1-3,TRBV2,TGTGCCAGCAGTGTGGGAAACACCATATATTTT,CASSVGNTIYF
NA,NA,TRBJ1-4,TRBV4-1,TGCGCCAGCAGCCAAGTGGCCAGAGCAAATGAAAAACTGTTTTTT,CASSQVARANEKLFF
NA,NA,TRBJ1-5,TRBV10-3,TGTGCCATCAGTACGAGCGGGGGTTTGGGGCCCCAGCATTTT,CAISTSGGLGPQHF
NA,NA,TRBJ2-7,TRBV28,TGTGCCAGCAGTTTAAGAGGCTACGAGCAGTACTTC,CASSLRGYEQYF
NA,NA,TRBJ1-2,TRBV5-1,TGCGCCAGCAGCTTGAGCTTTTCCTATGGCTACACCTTC,CASSLSFSYGYTF
NA,NA,TRBJ2-1,TRBV7-9,TGTGCCAGCAGCTTAGCCTATGGCGGCAGATCCTACAATGAGCAGTTCTTC,CASSLAYGGRSYNEQFF
NA,NA,TRBJ2-2,TRBV6-1,TGTGCCAGCAGTGAAAGGCTCGGGCAGGGCGGGAGGGAGCTGTTTTTT,CASSERLGQGGRELFF
NA,NA,TRBJ2-7,TRBV9,TGTGCCAGCAGCACACGACAGAGTACCTACGAGCAGTACTTC,CASSTRQSTYEQYF
NA,few,TRBJ2-1,TRBV28,TGTGCCAGCAGTTTACCCACTAGTGGTGAGCAGTTCTTC,CASSLPTSGEQFF
NA,NA,TRBJ1-5,TRBV7-8,TGTGCCAGCAGCTTAGCGCGGGGACAGCCCCAGCATTTT,CASSLARGQPQHF
TRBD1,NA,TRBJ2-7,TRBV6-5,TGTGCCAGCAGTTACAGGGACAGTACCTACGAGCAGTACTTC,CASSYRDSTYEQYF
TRBD1,NA,TRBJ2-6,TRBV28,TGTGCCAGCAGGGGACAGGGGACTGGGGCCAACGTCCTGACTTTC,CASRGQGTGANVLTF
NA,NA,TRBJ1-1,TRBV28,TGTGCCAGCAGCTACGGGACGCTGGGTGAAGCTTTCTTT,CASSYGTLGEAFF
TRBD2,NA,TRBJ2-1,TRBV29-1,TGCAGCGTTGTCGTCCTTCTTGCGGGAGGGTCTGACAATGAGCAGTTCTTC,CSVVVLLAGGSDNEQFF
NA,NA,TRBJ1-4,TRBV30,TGTGCCTGGAGTAGACAGGACTTCAATGAAAAACTGTTTTTT,CAWSRQDFNEKLFF
NA,NA,TRBJ2-7,TRBV10-1,TGCGCCAGCAGAAGAGACACCGGGGCGTACGAGCAGTACTTC,CASRRDTGAYEQYF
NA,NA,TRBJ2-3,TRBV19,TGTGCCAGTAGTATGTACCCCGGGCCAATGGCAGATACGCAGTATTTT,CASSMYPGPMADTQYF
NA,NA,TRBJ2-7,TRBV9,TGTGCCAGCAGCGTAGACCCAGCGCGGTCCTACGAGCAGTACTTC,CASSVDPARSYEQYF
TRBD1,NA,TRBJ2-4,TRBV7-9,TGTGCCAGCAGCTTAGGGACAGGGCCCCTAGCCAAAAACATTCAGTACTTC,CASSLGTGPLAKNIQYF
NA,NA,TRBJ1-2,TRBV18,TGTGCCAGCTCACCGCAGGGGCACTTAACTAACTATGGCTACACCTTC,CASSPQGHLTNYGYTF
NA,NA,TRBJ1-2,TRBV6-1,TGTGCCAGCAGTTTCTCCGGGATCTCCTTTGGCTACACCTTC,CASSFSGISFGYTF
NA,once,TRBJ2-1,TRBV5-1,TGCGCCAGCAGCTTGGCCCAAAAATTAAGCTCCTACAATGAGCAGTTCTTC,CASSLAQKLSSYNEQFF
NA,NA,TRBJ2-1,TRBV28,TGTGCCAGTTTTGCCTTGACAGAGCAGTTCTTC,CASFALTEQFF
NA,NA,TRBJ2-5,TRBV6-1,TGTGCCAGCACTCCTTGGGGGGCAGGGGAGACCCAGTACTTC,CASTPWGAGETQYF
NA,once,TRBJ1-4,TRBV18,TGTGCCAGCTCACCACCGGAGTTTAATGAAAAACTGTTTTTT,CASSPPEFNEKLFF
NA,NA,TRBJ2-3,TRBV6-6,TGTGCCAGCAGCCCTAAGGGCCGACAGAGCACAGATACGCAGTATTTT,CASSPKGRQSTDTQYF
NA,NA,TRBJ2-7,TRBV7-3,TGTGCCGGCAGCTTCTCAGGCTACGAGCAGTACTTC,CAGSFSGYEQYF